This T cell receptor beta chain came from a study of shared clonotypes between healthy human individuals (dated by TCRdb to the early 2020s). Turning to the overall study: The cohort included three men and a couple of women between 18 and 49 years of age. For each donor, CD4 naive and CD4 memory were each run on three plates, CD8 naive on two plates, and CD8 memory on one plate. Per donor, leukapheresis produced somewhere between about 0.94 and 9 billion PBMCs. To estimate repertoire size and how much clonotype sharing occurs between individuals, the study deeply sequenced the blood TCR repertoires of five healthy adults. Different laboratories and diverse techniques were used to prepare libraries and sequence TCR repertoires, to increase sequencing depth and limit assay-specific biases. The paper as a whole reports these results and caveats: Naive subsets generally had larger estimated clonotype richness than memory subsets. Across four donors, about 4.5% of naive CD4, more than 3% of naive CD8, 2.3% of memory CD4, and around 0.4% of memory CD8 clonotypes were shared. Sampling was limited to blood, and TCR repertoires in tissue likely differ from TCR repertoires in blood. Compared with non-shared clonotypes, the clonotypes found in all four sorted-subset donors had higher generation probabilities. Rarefaction of sorted-subset datasets indicated incomplete sequencing despite the large sequencing depth. Based on pairwise subsampling, the degree of clonotype sharing among donors was expected to be affected by sequencing depth. The genetic and exposure-history diversity represented was limited by the small number of donors.

Points on this clone: This receptor's antigen is unknown. No base quality information exists; no much larger clone differs at one position.

The germline V gene (reference sequence) supplies CDR1 MNHEY and CDR2 SMNVEV. Trimming takes 3 bases from V and 0 bases from J, and the germline ends sit 12 bases apart. The CDR3 contains 16 residues, cysteine and phenylalanine counted. Kept here is only the CDR3 DNA, which spans 48 bases and is read in frame from base 1. The donors were healthy, HIV-negative adults who had no recently reported acute infections or vaccinations. Every donor was a Caucasian adult residing in Nashville, Tennessee, USA. CD4+ T cells were enriched through magnetic negative selection, after which naive cells were positively selected on CD45RA and the remaining negative fraction served as the memory subset. Blood was obtained by leukapheresis, after which PBMCs were separated by Ficoll-Histopaque density gradient centrifugation and cryopreserved in liquid nitrogen vapor phase. Purity and quantity of every magnetically sorted T cell population were checked by analytical flow cytometry. Genomic DNA was isolated from every sorted fraction and measured by UV absorbance on a Nanodrop 2000c.

TCR CDR3 regions were amplified from genomic DNA by multiplex PCR using the deep immunoSEQ assay. For each cell subset, the extracted genomic DNA was distributed evenly across all wells of several immunoSEQ 96-well plates, and each plate served as one replicate. For sorted subsets, around 200 ng genomic DNA, equal to 30,000 to 35,000 T cell genomes, was loaded into each replicate PCR. The purified libraries were quantified using a Qubit 3.0 fluorometer, sized with a Bioanalyzer 2100, and then quantified again using the KAPA Library Quantification kit. Each immunoSEQ 96-well plate was sequenced on its own single-read 150-cycle Illumina NextSeq 550 flow cell. Processing in the source paper ran as follows. Because only junctional sequences without quality scores were contained in the immunoSEQ output, filtering matching that applied to full-length reads could not be performed. Sequences were annotated with PyIR, a Python wrapper for IgBLAST v1.9, using IMGT germline references to assign V/J genes and CDR3. Reads with weak V/J assignments (E-value above 1e-6), missing CDR3, stop codons, out-of-frame junctions, or ambiguous translated residues were removed. A V3J clonotype was defined by an identical inferred V gene, J gene, and CDR3 amino acid sequence. Percentage overlap between repertoires was calculated by dividing the number of shared unique clonotypes by the size of the smaller repertoire. RTK rarefaction, the Chao1 estimator, and Recon v2.1 estimates of unobserved clonotypes were used to assess repertoire richness. For all TCRbeta clonotypes obtained by the gDNA method from a few donors, generation probabilities were computed with OLGA. In its TCRdb copy, this immuneACCESS table keeps in-frame sequences only and misses some clones. Where compared with another copy, unresolved V genes explain less than half of these, and the others have no known cause. D and trimming come from the DNA, and the V and J calls and clone size come from that table. This sample lists 2.3 million or so clones; 90% to 95% were detected once. In total, the top ten clones hold around 0.4% of the sample.

The chain joins TRBV27 to TRBJ2-4; too little of a D gene remains to name it. The receptor was isolated from a man between 18 and 29 years old in good health. Some clones in this sample may be carry-over from other donors' samples. Input material: naive CD4+ T cells from PBMCs. Reading the label with the study, this specimen's cell subset or site is: CD45RA+ positively selected. The CDR3: CASSLEGGLAKNIQYF. The DNA is TGTGCCAGCAGTTTGGAAGGTGGGCTAGCCAAAAACATTCAGTACTTC.